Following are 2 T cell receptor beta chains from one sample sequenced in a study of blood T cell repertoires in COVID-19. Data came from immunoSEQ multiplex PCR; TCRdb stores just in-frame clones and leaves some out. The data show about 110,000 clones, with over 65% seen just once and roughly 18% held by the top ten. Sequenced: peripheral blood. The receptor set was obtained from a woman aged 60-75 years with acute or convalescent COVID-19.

The CDR3: CASSEQGRTAFF. For the CDR3, the DNA is TGTGCCAGCAGCGAACAGGGGCGTACAGCTTTCTTT. This chain joins TRBV7-2 and TRBJ1-1; TRBD1 matches 7 bases. This CDR3 region has 12 residues. Trimming cost V 5 bases and J 10 bases; bases outside gene matches: 7. The V gene's germline CDR1 is SGHTA and CDR2 FQGNSA. Full variable domain (outside the CDR3, taken from reference TRBV7-2 and TRBJ1-1): GAGVSQSPSNKVTEKGKDVELRCDPISGHTALYWYRQSLGQGLEFLIYFQGNSAPDKSGLPSDRFSAERTGGSVSTLTIQRTQQEDSAVYLCASSEQGRTAFFGQGTRLTVV.

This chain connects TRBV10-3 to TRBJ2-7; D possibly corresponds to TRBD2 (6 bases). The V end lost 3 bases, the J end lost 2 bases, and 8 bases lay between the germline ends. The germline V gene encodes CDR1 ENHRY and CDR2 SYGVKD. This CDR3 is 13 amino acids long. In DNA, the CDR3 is TGTGCCATCAGTGACGGGAGTACCTACGAGCAGTACTTC. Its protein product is CAISDGSTYEQYF.